These 13 T cell receptor beta chains originate from one sample sequenced in a study of beta chain features in type 1 diabetes. Reverse transcription of all isolated RNA meant that expressed TCRB transcripts were sequenced. Using immunoSEQ multiplex PCR, the repertoire was profiled, and TCRdb retains in-frame clones only, with some absent. The table has about 620,000 clones, about 16% seen once. Sequencing was done on a sample of naive CD4+ T cells from blood. The receptors come from a man aged 18 to 29 in good health.

V is TRBV15 and J is TRBJ2-2; no reliable D call. The germline V gene has CDR1 LNHNV and CDR2 YYDKDF (reference sequence). This CDR3 region has 14 residues. Trimming left V 1 base short and J 2 bases short, with 5 bases between. Written as DNA, the CDR3 is TGTGCCACCAGCAGAGTCGGAAACACCGGGGAGCTGTTTTTT. Its protein is CATSRVGNTGELFF.

The genes are TRBV2 and TRBJ1-5, with 7 bases lining up with TRBD1. Germline CDR1 SNHLY, CDR2 FYNNEI. The length of the CDR3 is 14 residues. J gave up 6 bases and V 5 bases, and 7 bases lay outside the gene matches. The CDR3 region has the DNA TGTGCCAGCAGTCCTGGGACAGTATCTCAGCCCCAGCATTTT. It yields the protein CASSPGTVSQPQHF. The full variable domain, completed using reference TRBV2 and TRBJ1-5, is EPEVTQTPSHQVTQMGQEVILRCVPISNHLYFYWYRQILGQKVEFLVSFYNNEISEKSEIFDDQFSVERPDGSNFTLKIRSTKLEDSAMYFCASSPGTVSQPQHFGDGTRLSIL.

This clone was seen a handful of times. This rearrangement joins TRBV5-8 to TRBJ2-1, with D perhaps TRBD2 (6 bases). The germline gives CDR1 SGHTS, CDR2 YDEGEE. The CDR3 totals 15 residues. The V end was cut by 4 bases, the J end by 9 bases, with 20 bases between. This CDR3 is CASSPGTTGAIEQFF. The CDR3 bases are TGTGCCAGCAGCCCCGGCACCACGGGAGCCATTGAGCAGTTCTTC.

This clone was detected only a few times. The V gene is TRBV4-3, the J gene TRBJ1-3, with no clear D. V lost 1 base, J lost 4 bases, and 11 bases lay in between. The length of the CDR3 is 15 residues. In germline, CDR1 is LGHNA, CDR2 YSLEER. The CDR3 region has the DNA TGCGCCAGCAGCCAAGCGATTGAGGCCGGAAACACCATATATTTT. Protein sequence: CASSQAIEAGNTIYF.

The sample holds a few counts of this clone. This chain links TRBV9 with TRBJ2-2; possibly TRBD1 for D (6 bases). Trimming stripped 3 bases from V and 8 bases from J, with 14 bases between. Germline CDR1 is SGDLS and CDR2 is YYNGEE. The CDR3 runs to 14 residues. The CDR3 reads CASSERTAWGELFF. The CDR3 DNA is TGTGCCAGCAGCGAACGGACAGCGTGGGGGGAGCTGTTTTTT.

The chain recombines TRBV5-1 with TRBJ1-1; no clear D. Germline V gene sequence: CDR1 SGHRS, CDR2 YFSETQ. The CDR3 is 15 amino acids. V was shortened by 0 bases and J by 2 bases, with 11 bases between the two germline ends. The CDR3 DNA reads as TGCGCCAGCAGCTTGGGATATCCGGGAAACACTGAAGCTTTCTTT. It yields the protein CASSLGYPGNTEAFF. Using reference TRBV5-1 and TRBJ1-1 for the parts outside the CDR3, the full variable domain is KAGVTQTPRYLIKTRGQQVTLSCSPISGHRSVSWYQQTPGQGLQFLFEYFSETQRNKGNFPGRFSGRQFSNSRSEMNVSTLELGDSALYLCASSLGYPGNTEAFFGQGTRLTVV.

This clone was seen a few times. The rearrangement joins TRBV5-1 to TRBJ2-5, with D hard to call. This CDR3 has 11 residues. Germline-derived CDR1 and CDR2 are SGHRS and YFSETQ. V gave up 3 bases and J gave up 4 bases, with 4 bases separating them. CDR3 sequence (DNA): TGCGCCAGCAGCTCGATAGAGACCCAGTACTTC. It codes for CASSSIETQYF.

In this sample, this clone turned up a few times. This chain connects TRBV6-6 to TRBJ2-7; D is ambiguous. V was shortened by 5 bases and J by 4 bases, with 9 bases between the two germline ends. The germline gives CDR1 MNHNY, CDR2 SVGAGI (reference sequence). The CDR3 has 12 residues. In nucleotides, the CDR3 is TGTGCCAGCAGTCCTCTGGGTTACGAGCAGTACTTC. Translated: CASSPLGYEQYF.

In this sample, this clone turned up a few times. The J gene is TRBJ2-7, the V gene TRBV6-1; the match to TRBD2 covers 9 bases. Per the germline V gene, CDR1 is MNHNS and CDR2 is SASEGT. The trim removed 2 bases at V and 5 bases at J, leaving 7 bases unmatched. The CDR3 totals 15 residues. The CDR3 DNA reads as TGTGCCAGCAGTGAATCGGCTAGCGGGAACAACGAGCAGTACTTC. Translation: CASSESASGNNEQYF.

This clone was counted between two and nine times. The rearrangement links TRBV7-2 to TRBJ2-3; TRBD2 matches at 12 bases. CDR3 size: 18 residues. V was pared by 1 base and J by 2 bases, with 7 bases of the junction left unmatched. From germline, CDR1 is SGHTA and CDR2 FQGNSA. As DNA, the CDR3 is TGTGCCAGCAGCTTAGAGGCTAGCGGGAGGGGTCTCACAGATACGCAGTATTTT. Protein: CASSLEASGRGLTDTQYF.

The chain uses TRBV2 and TRBJ2-1, with 10 bases identical to TRBD2. Germline values: CDR1 SNHLY, CDR2 FYNNEI. Trimming took 10 bases from V and 7 from J; bases not matched to a gene: 10. CDR3 length: 14 amino acids. Here the CDR3 DNA reads TGTGCCACAACCCTAGCGGGAGAGGGGAATGAGCAGTTCTTC. Translation: CATTLAGEGNEQFF. Variable domain in full (rest from reference TRBV2 and TRBJ2-1): EPEVTQTPSHQVTQMGQEVILRCVPISNHLYFYWYRQILGQKVEFLVSFYNNEISEKSEIFDDQFSVERPDGSNFTLKIRSTKLEDSAMYFCATTLAGEGNEQFFGPGTRLTVL.

The chain is built from TRBV27 and TRBJ1-5, with D possibly matching TRBD1 (5 bases). The CDR3 extends over 15 amino acids. Between the trimmed V and J ends, which lost 5 bases and 0 bases, there was a span of 11 bases. The V gene's germline CDR1 is MNHEY and CDR2 SMNVEV (reference sequence). The CDR3 spells CASSPWTLSNQPQHF. In nucleotides, the CDR3 is TGTGCCAGCAGTCCCTGGACACTTAGCAATCAGCCCCAGCATTTT.

The rearrangement uses TRBV7-9 and TRBJ1-2, with D possibly being TRBD1 (5 bases). This CDR3 contains 13 residues. CDR1 and CDR2 from the germline V gene are SEHNR and FQNEAQ (reference sequence). V was shortened by 5 bases and J by 2 bases, with 9 bases between the two germline ends. This CDR3 reads CASSPRGNYGYTF. The DNA for the CDR3 is TGTGCCAGCAGCCCAAGGGGAAACTATGGCTACACCTTC. The full variable domain, completed using reference TRBV7-9 and TRBJ1-2, is DTGVSQNPRHKITKRGQNVTFRCDPISEHNRLYWYRQTLGQGPEFLTYFQNEAQLEKSRLLSDRFSAERPKGSFSTLEIQRTEQGDSAMYLCASSPRGNYGYTFGSGTRLTVV.